Each of the 27 T cell receptor beta chains below was sequenced from the same sample in a study of response to subunit inactivated influenza vaccine listed by TCRdb under 2018. In light of the paper, this sample's time point label describes: approximately 47 days after influenza vaccine administration. Libraries were built with RT-PCR. Sequencing relied on an Illumina HiSeq 2500. TCRdb applied fastp at Q25 and MiXCR to the public reads, then kept only in-frame beta chains. Under each unique CDR3 protein, matching rows form one entry showing the most common genes and DNA. This sample comprises around 500,000 distinct CDR3 sequences, about a tenth of them detected only once. The top ten constitute roughly 12% of the sample. Sequences were derived from PBMCs from blood, sampled roughly 47 days after vaccination. All receptors derive from a man aged 50 to 59 who received an inactivated influenza vaccine. Donor details come from another sample of the same person, matched by shared clones.

This clonotype was found a few times. V gene TRBV6-2 or TRBV6-3 combines with J gene TRBJ2-5; D is undetermined. The length of the CDR3 is 14 residues. With 7 bases removed from V and 1 base from J, the gap between germline ends came to 13 bases. The V gene's germline CDR1 is MNHEY and CDR2 SVGEGT. The CDR3 DNA follows: TGTGCCAGCACGCCGGGCGGCAGCCAAGAGACCCAGTACTTC. This sequence encodes CASTPGGSQETQYF.

The rearrangement joins TRBV5-1 to TRBJ2-4, with unresolved D. Trimming cost V 6 bases and J 8 bases, with 18 bases left between them. The germline V gene encodes CDR1 SGHRS and CDR2 YFSETQ. This CDR3 region has 14 residues. CDR3 nucleotides: TGCGCCAGCACCTATCGTGGTACAGAGGACATTCAGTACTTC. This encodes CASTYRGTEDIQYF.

The J gene is TRBJ1-6, the V gene TRBV6-1; 8 nucleotides agree with TRBD1. V shed 5 bases and J 8 bases; nucleotides not matched to a gene: 8. Looked up from germline, CDR1 is MNHNS and CDR2 is SASEGT. This CDR3 is built from 15 residues. CDR3 loop: CASSLGQGRDSPLHF. The CDR3 region has the DNA TGTGCCAGCAGTCTCGGACAGGGTCGGGATTCACCCCTCCACTTT.

This clonotype has only one observation. The rearrangement uses TRBV7-9 and TRBJ2-1; D is ambiguous. The V and J ends lost 10 bases and 8 bases respectively, with 15 bases between them. Germline CDR1 is SEHNR and CDR2 is FQNEAQ (reference sequence). This CDR3 region has 12 residues. The CDR3 bases are TGTGCCACTTCCGGACCGCAGTATGAGCAGTTCTTC. Translated, it gives CATSGPQYEQFF.

This clonotype was picked up many times. The rearrangement joins TRBV3-1 to TRBJ2-7; possible D gene TRBD2, 5 bases. V shed 4 bases and J shed 1 base, with 23 bases lying between them. The CDR3 consists of 18 residues. CDR1 LGHDT and CDR2 YNNKEL come from the germline V gene (reference sequence). The DNA for the CDR3 is TGTGCCAGCAGCCCTAGGATGGGCTCTGCACTAGTGTCCTACGAGCAGTACTTC. Amino acid sequence: CASSPRMGSALVSYEQYF.

This clonotype appeared a few times. The chain joins TRBV4-2 to TRBJ1-4; a weak D match, TRBD1 (6 bases). Per germline, CDR1 LGHNA and CDR2 YNFKEQ. This CDR3 is built from 17 residues. Between the trimmed V and J ends, which lost 5 bases and 4 bases, there was a span of 20 bases. The DNA for the CDR3 is TGTGCCAGCAGCACCTCCGAGGACACAGGGAATAATGAAAAACTGTTTTTT. Amino acid sequence: CASSTSEDTGNNEKLFF.

This clonotype showed up many times. This chain joins TRBV9 and TRBJ2-7, with a weak D call TRBD2 (6 bases). V was cut by 0 bases and J by 0 bases, with 13 bases left in between. CDR1 and CDR2 (germline): SGDLS, YYNGEE. The length of the CDR3 is 16 residues. As DNA, the CDR3 is TGTGCCAGCAGCGTAGAATCAGGGAGGAGCTCCTACGAGCAGTACTTC. This encodes CASSVESGRSSYEQYF.

This chain connects TRBV5-1 to TRBJ2-2; 7 bases fit TRBD2. Looked up from germline, CDR1 is SGHRS and CDR2 is YFSETQ. The V gene end was trimmed by 1 base and the J gene end by 5 bases; junction bases not matched to a gene: 8. CDR3 length equals 16 residues. CDR3 bases: TGCGCCAGCAGCTTGTACTCTAGCGGACTTACCGGGGAGCTGTTTTTT. Protein sequence: CASSLYSSGLTGELFF.

This clonotype showed up just a few times. The DNA of the CDR3 is TGTGCCAGCAGCCCTCTCGTGGGCCGGACCGGGGAGCTGTTTTTT. It encodes CASSPLVGRTGELFF. V gene TRBV28 combines with J gene TRBJ2-2; no firm D call. The germline V gene encodes CDR1 MDHEN and CDR2 SYDVKM. The length of the CDR3 is 15 residues. Trimming removed 6 bases from V and 5 bases from J, with 16 bases in between.

The V gene is TRBV7-6, the J gene TRBJ2-2; 8 bases map to TRBD2. The CDR3 totals 15 residues. V dropped 5 bases and J dropped 1; count of bases not matched to a gene: 3. Germline assignment: CDR1 SGHVS and CDR2 FNYEAQ. This chain's CDR3 is CASSALAGNTGELFF. As DNA, the CDR3 is TGTGCCAGCAGCGCCCTAGCGGGGAACACCGGGGAGCTGTTTTTT.

This clonotype was recorded once. The genes are TRBV7-6 and TRBJ2-1; D uncertain. The CDR3 extends over 14 amino acids. CDR1 SGHVS and CDR2 FNYEAQ come from the germline V gene. The V end was cut by 4 bases, the J end by 8 bases, with 15 bases between. CDR3 nucleotide sequence: TGTGCCAGCAGCTACGGACCCCTTGGGGATGAGCAGTTCTTC. It is translated as CASSYGPLGDEQFF.

The V gene is TRBV20-1, the J gene TRBJ1-2; no definite D call. Trimming removed 0 bases from V and 4 bases from J, with 12 bases in between. The germline gives CDR1 DFQATT, CDR2 SNEGSKA (reference sequence). The CDR3 contains 14 residues. This chain's CDR3 is CSARESGGGYGYTF. CDR3 DNA: TGCAGTGCTAGAGAATCAGGCGGTGGCTATGGCTACACCTTC.

This clonotype was observed a handful of times. This chain uses TRBV12-3 or TRBV12-4 with TRBJ2-1, with 10 bases that match TRBD2. The CDR3 is 17 residues long. V shed 3 bases, J shed 0 bases, and the junction held 5 bases outside the gene matches. CDR3 bases: TGTGCCAGCAGTTTTCGAGCGGGGGGGAGCTCCTACAATGAGCAGTTCTTC. Its protein product is CASSFRAGGSSYNEQFF.

V gene TRBV12-3 or TRBV12-4 combines with J gene TRBJ2-7, with 7 bases that match TRBD1. With V trimmed by 7 bases and J by 6 bases, 3 bases remained unmatched. The CDR3 consists of 11 residues. CDR3 loop: CASTSGGEQYF. The CDR3, as DNA: TGTGCCAGCACCTCAGGGGGCGAGCAGTACTTC.

V usage is TRBV7-2 and J usage is TRBJ2-7; no clear D gene. Trimming removed 5 bases from V and 4 bases from J, with 15 bases in between. The CDR3 loop spans 14 amino acids. In germline, CDR1 is SGHTA, CDR2 FQGNSA. This CDR3 reads CASSPRQVAYEQYF. For the CDR3, the DNA is TGTGCCAGCAGCCCGAGGCAGGTTGCGTACGAGCAGTACTTC. The variable domain in full, completed from reference TRBV7-2 and TRBJ2-7, reads GAGVSQSPSNKVTEKGKDVELRCDPISGHTALYWYRQSLGQGLEFLIYFQGNSAPDKSGLPSDRFSAERTGGSVSTLTIQRTQQEDSAVYLCASSPRQVAYEQYFGPGTRLTVT.

This clonotype was counted only a few times. The J gene is TRBJ2-5, the V gene TRBV24-1; TRBD1 aligns across 9 bases. This CDR3 contains 17 residues. CDR1 is KGHDR, CDR2 SFDVKD, per germline. V lost 5 bases and J lost 1; bases outside the gene matches: 10. This CDR3 is CATSGLGQGRGQETQYF. As DNA, the CDR3 is TGTGCCACCAGTGGCCTCGGACAGGGGAGGGGCCAAGAGACCCAGTACTTC.

The rearrangement uses TRBV27 and TRBJ2-1; 7 nucleotides line up with TRBD2. CDR1 is MNHEY and CDR2 is SMNVEV in the germline V gene (reference sequence). After removal of 6 bases from V and 0 bases from J, the junction contained 11 bases not matched to a gene. This CDR3 region has 17 residues. CDR3 sequence: CASSLRLASISYNEQFF. Here the CDR3 DNA reads TGTGCCAGCAGCCTTAGACTAGCATCAATCTCCTACAATGAGCAGTTCTTC.

This clonotype occurred many times. The chain joins TRBV12-3 or TRBV12-4 to TRBJ2-5; D not certain. The CDR3 totals 15 residues. V dropped 6 bases and J dropped 4 bases, with 18 bases sitting between them. The CDR3 DNA is TGTGCCAGCAGCGCAGGACCTCTGTGGCGAGAGACCCAGTACTTC. This codes for CASSAGPLWRETQYF.

This clonotype was observed a few times. V gene TRBV4-3 combines with J gene TRBJ2-1; possible D gene TRBD2, 6 bases. Trimming cost V 0 bases and J 8 bases, with 14 bases left between them. The CDR3 has 15 amino acids. Looked up from germline, CDR1 is LGHNA and CDR2 is YSLEER. CDR3 in amino acids: CASSQEDGLSDEQFF. CDR3 sequence (DNA): TGCGCCAGCAGCCAAGAGGACGGACTAAGCGATGAGCAGTTCTTC.

This clonotype was detected ten times or more. The chain is built from TRBV6-2 or TRBV6-3 and TRBJ2-6, with D unresolved. This CDR3 spans 15 amino acids. From germline, CDR1 is MNHEY and CDR2 SVGEGT. V lost 6 bases and J 1 base, leaving 10 bases between the germline ends. Here the CDR3 DNA reads TGTGCCAGCAGCCTTCCAAAGTCTGGGGCCAACGTCCTGACTTTC. Translated: CASSLPKSGANVLTF.

The CDR3 DNA is TGTGCCAGCAGCGCGGCAGTGACAGGGAGAAACACCATATATTTT. Translation: CASSAAVTGRNTIYF. The chain combines TRBV7-2 with TRBJ1-3; the match to TRBD1 covers 7 bases. V trimming: 5 bases; J trimming: 5 bases; junction bases outside the gene matches: 9. Germline V lookup: CDR1 SGHTA, CDR2 FQGNSA. This CDR3 has 15 residues.

This clonotype was seen a few times. The genes are TRBV20-1 and TRBJ2-1, with unresolved D. V was pared by 2 bases and J by 0 bases, with 14 bases between. The CDR3 runs to 16 residues. Germline assignment: CDR1 DFQATT and CDR2 SNEGSKA (reference sequence). CDR3 bases: TGCAGTGCTAGACTATGGGCGGCGAGCTCCTACAATGAGCAGTTCTTC. As protein: CSARLWAASSYNEQFF.

This clonotype was found a few times. The chain joins TRBV4-3 to TRBJ1-5, with 10 bases lining up with TRBD1. CDR3 length: 15 amino acids. Trimming cost V 4 bases and J 5 bases; bases outside gene matches: 5. Germline V gene data show CDR1 as LGHNA and CDR2 as YSLEER. The chain's CDR3 is CASSPGTGDDQPQHF. The CDR3 coding sequence is TGCGCCAGCAGCCCAGGGACAGGGGATGATCAGCCCCAGCATTTT.

This clonotype came up many times. The V gene is TRBV20-1, the J gene TRBJ2-3; a possible D gene is TRBD2 (6 bases). The CDR3 is 15 residues long. V gave up 5 bases and J gave up 0 bases, with 15 bases separating them. Germline CDR1 reads DFQATT; CDR2 reads SNEGSKA (reference sequence). CDR3 sequence (DNA): TGCAGTGCTCAATCCCCGGGAGTGAGCACAGATACGCAGTATTTT. Its protein is CSAQSPGVSTDTQYF.

This clonotype occurred a few times. This chain links TRBV7-8 with TRBJ2-3, with 7 nucleotides matching TRBD1. V lost 4 bases and J lost 1; bases outside the gene matches: 8. The CDR3 spans 16 residues. Germline V lookup: CDR1 SGHVS, CDR2 FQNEAQ. Here the CDR3 reads CASSSETGFGTDTQYF. In DNA, the CDR3 is TGTGCCAGCAGCTCAGAGACAGGGTTCGGCACAGATACGCAGTATTTT.

This chain joins TRBV10-3 and TRBJ2-7, with 7 bases fitting TRBD2. The ends lost 3 bases at V and 2 bases at J; junction bases unmatched: 10. The germline V gene encodes CDR1 ENHRY and CDR2 SYGVKD. The CDR3 runs 16 residues. The CDR3, as DNA: TGTGCCATCAGTGACCCAATAGCGGGCGCAACCTACGAGCAGTACTTC. The encoded protein is CAISDPIAGATYEQYF.

In its sample, this clonotype was seen many times. The CDR3 is CASRSSSQGYNSPLHF. The CDR3 bases are TGTGCCAGCAGGTCCAGTTCACAGGGGTACAATTCACCCCTCCACTTT. The chain combines TRBV5-5 with TRBJ1-6; TRBD1 aligns across 7 bases. CDR3 length: 16 amino acids. The V gene's germline CDR1 is SGHKS and CDR2 YYEKEE (reference sequence). The V segment lost 5 bases and the J segment 7 bases; nucleotides outside the gene matches: 12.